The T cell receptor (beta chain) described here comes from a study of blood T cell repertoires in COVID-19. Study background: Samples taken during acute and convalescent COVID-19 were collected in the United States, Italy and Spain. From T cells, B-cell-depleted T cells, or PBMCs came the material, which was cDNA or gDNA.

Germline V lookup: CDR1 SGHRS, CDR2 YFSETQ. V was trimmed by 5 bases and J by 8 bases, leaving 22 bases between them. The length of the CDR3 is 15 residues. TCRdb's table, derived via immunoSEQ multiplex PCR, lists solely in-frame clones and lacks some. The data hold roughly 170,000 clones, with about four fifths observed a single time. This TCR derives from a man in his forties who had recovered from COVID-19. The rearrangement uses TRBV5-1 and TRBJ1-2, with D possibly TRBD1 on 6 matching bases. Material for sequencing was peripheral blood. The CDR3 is CASSISGADLGGYTF. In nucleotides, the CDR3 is TGCGCCAGCAGTATCTCAGGGGCTGACCTAGGCGGCTACACCTTC.